Below, 25 T cell receptor beta chains from the same sample are listed, as sequenced in a study of sequential checkpoint blockade in melanoma. As to treatment: randomized to nivolumab then ipilimumab (arm A) or the reverse (arm B). Sequencing used immunoSEQ multiplex PCR; TCRdb keeps in-frame clones, though not all of them. Of about 6,800 clones in the sample, more than 25% were seen once. This specimen consisted of tumor tissue (inferred from file names), obtained from a patient given nivolumab and ipilimumab in sequence. These TCRs come from a human donor with melanoma.

The chain recombines TRBV14 with TRBJ2-5; D gene uncertain. From germline, CDR1 is SGHDN and CDR2 FVKESK. Trimming took off 0 bases at V and 4 bases at J, with 18 bases between the two ends. This CDR3 has 17 residues. CDR3 in amino acids: CASSQDLGWRIGETQYF. The CDR3 DNA reads as TGTGCCAGCAGCCAAGATCTGGGTTGGCGAATCGGAGAGACCCAGTACTTC.

V gene TRBV18 combines with J gene TRBJ2-5, with TRBD2 matching over 8 bases. V gave up 2 bases and J gave up 4 bases; unmatched junction bases: 15. The germline V gene encodes CDR1 KGHSH and CDR2 LQKENI. This CDR3 contains 18 residues. The CDR3 DNA reads as TGTGCCAGCTCACCAAGCTCCGGGACTAGTATGTTCCGAGAGACCCAGTACTTC. This translates into CASSPSSGTSMFRETQYF.

In its sample, this clone was seen a few times. This chain joins TRBV28 and TRBJ2-1; D is perhaps TRBD1 or TRBD2 (7 bases each). Per the germline V gene, CDR1 is MDHEN and CDR2 is SYDVKM. The CDR3 runs to 16 residues. Trimming took off 5 bases at V and 1 base at J, with 15 bases between the two ends. The CDR3 nucleotides read TGTGCCAGCAGTAAATTGCAGGGGGGGTCCTACAATGAGCAGTTCTTC. Translating it yields CASSKLQGGSYNEQFF.

The chain recombines TRBV7-7 with TRBJ2-2; 10 bases are a match to TRBD1. Germline values: CDR1 SSHAT, CDR2 FNYEAQ (reference sequence). The CDR3 extends over 15 amino acids. V dropped 10 bases and J dropped 3; count of bases not matched to a gene: 8. The CDR3 DNA sequence: TGTGCCACCCCCGGGACAGGGGTGTACACCGGGGAGCTGTTTTTT. This codes for CATPGTGVYTGELFF.

This chain joins TRBV10-3 and TRBJ2-5; D is uncertain. The CDR3 is made up of 15 amino acids. With 0 bases removed from V and 4 bases from J, the gap between germline ends came to 12 bases. Germline-derived CDR1 and CDR2 are ENHRY and SYGVKD. The CDR3 DNA reads TGTGCCATCAGTGAGTCGATTTGGCTATCAGAGACCCAGTACTTC. This codes for CAISESIWLSETQYF.

This clone was seen only once. The chain has TRBV23-1 and TRBJ2-3; D may be TRBD2 (5 bases). TRBV23-1 is assigned to the ORF class and has an uncertain function. Trimming took 2 bases from V and 6 from J, leaving 27 bases between them. This CDR3 spans 19 amino acids. The CDR3 reads CASSQLSRARLHLSDTQYF. The CDR3 DNA sequence: TGCGCCAGCAGTCAACTCTCCCGGGCGAGACTACACCTTTCGGATACGCAGTATTTT.

This clone appeared a few times. The V gene is TRBV9, the J gene TRBJ2-1; no definite D call. V lost 9 bases and J 5 bases, leaving 12 bases between the germline ends. The CDR3 runs 12 residues. Germline V gene data show CDR1 as SGDLS and CDR2 as YYNGEE. CDR3 bases: TGTGCCACCTCCCCCTCGAACAATGAGCAGTTCTTC. This sequence encodes CATSPSNNEQFF.

This clone was recorded many times. This chain uses TRBV6-8 with TRBJ1-2; D remains ambiguous. Germline V gene lookup returns CDR1 MNHGY and CDR2 SAAAGT. The CDR3 totals 15 residues. Trimming took off 1 base at V and 2 bases at J, with 11 bases between the two ends. In DNA form, the CDR3 reads TGTGCCAGCAGTTACTTGGGCGGAGACAACTATGGCTACACCTTC. Encoded protein: CASSYLGGDNYGYTF.

In its sample, this clone was seen a few times. The CDR3: CASSESVAGLETQYF. The CDR3 nucleotides are TGTGCCAGCAGTGAATCGGTGGCTGGACTGGAGACGCAGTATTTT. The chain links TRBV2 to TRBJ2-3, with a weak D call TRBD2 (5 bases). The CDR3 runs 15 residues. Germline CDR1 is SNHLY and CDR2 is FYNNEI. Trimming shortened V by 2 bases and J by 9 bases, and 18 bases separated the two germline ends.

The rearrangement links TRBV7-1 to TRBJ1-1; weak D call: TRBD1 (6 bases). TRBV7-1 is placed among ORFs of uncertain function. The length of the CDR3 is 13 residues. Trimming took off 4 bases at V and 9 bases at J, with 15 bases between the two ends. In DNA, the CDR3 is TGTGCCAGCAGCTTCGACTACAGGGTTAAAGCTTTCTTT. Protein product: CASSFDYRVKAFF.

CDR3 DNA: TGTGCTAGTGGTTTGGACGGGTCCTACGAGCAGTACTTC. As protein: CASGLDGSYEQYF. This chain links TRBV12-5 with TRBJ2-7; D gene ambiguous. V lost 1 base to trimming and J lost 1 base, with 5 bases between them. Germline assignment: CDR1 LGHNT and CDR2 FRNRAP. This CDR3 spans 13 amino acids.

This clone was seen a few times. V is TRBV6-8 and J is TRBJ2-2, with D possibly TRBD2 on 5 matching bases. V lost 5 bases and J lost 3, with 16 bases in between. CDR3 length: 16 residues. Germline V lookup: CDR1 MNHGY, CDR2 SAAAGT. Here the CDR3 reads CASSAKLDSYTGELFF. DNA of the CDR3: TGTGCCAGCAGTGCTAAACTGGACTCGTACACCGGGGAGCTGTTTTTT.

As for this clone: Because the CDR3's place on the DNA is in doubt, the DNA is left out and the CDR3 is given as listed by TCRdb. This chain uses TRBV11-3 with TRBJ2-7; the D call in the table, TRBD2, was not verified against the DNA. In germline, CDR1 is SGHNT, CDR2 YENEEA. The CDR3 comprises 16 residues, both ends counted. CDR3 sequence reads: CASSFISAAAAYEQYF.

The chain links TRBV19 to TRBJ2-5; weak D call: TRBD2 (6 bases). This CDR3 spans 16 amino acids. Trimming shortened V by 1 base and J by 1 base, and 13 bases separated the two germline ends. Germline CDR1 LNHDA, CDR2 SQIVND (reference sequence). The CDR3 is CASSIAPGGVQETQYF. CDR3 coding DNA: TGTGCCAGTAGTATAGCCCCGGGCGGGGTCCAAGAGACCCAGTACTTC.

This clone was seen once. The V gene is TRBV19, the J gene TRBJ1-1, with TRBD1 identical over 9 bases. Trimming removed 4 bases from V and 5 bases from J; junction bases left unmatched: 5. Germline lookup yields CDR1 LNHDA and CDR2 SQIVND (reference sequence). This CDR3 has 14 residues. This CDR3 is CASSTNRGQTEAFF. Here the CDR3 DNA reads TGTGCCAGTAGTACCAACAGGGGGCAAACTGAAGCTTTCTTT.

This clone appeared a few times. This chain links TRBV11-3 with TRBJ2-7; D possibly corresponds to TRBD2 (7 bases). This CDR3 contains 14 residues. Germline assignment: CDR1 SGHNT and CDR2 YENEEA. V lost 6 bases to trimming and J lost 5 bases, with 17 bases between them. The CDR3 DNA sequence: TGTGCCAGCAGTTCAAAACAGGGAGGGAACGAGCAGTACTTC. Its protein product is CASSSKQGGNEQYF.

The rearrangement joins TRBV6-8 to TRBJ2-7; 7 bases match TRBD1. Germline CDR1 is MNHGY and CDR2 is SAAAGT. The V gene end was trimmed by 6 bases and the J gene end by 7 bases; junction bases not matched to a gene: 6. The CDR3 covers 12 residues. The CDR3 region has the DNA TGTGCCAGCAGCGGACAGGCTAAAGAGCAGTACTTC. Translating it yields CASSGQAKEQYF.

The gene calls are TRBV30 and TRBJ1-2; the D gene is possibly TRBD1 (6 bases). Germline V CDR1 and CDR2: GTSNPN, SVGIG (reference sequence). Trimming pared 5 bases from V and 2 bases from J, leaving 15 bases between. This CDR3 has 14 amino acids. The CDR3 nucleotides read TGTGCCTGGCTGAGGTGGCAGGGGAACTATGGCTACACCTTC. It is translated as CAWLRWQGNYGYTF.

J is TRBJ1-4 and V is TRBV19, with D maybe TRBD1 (5 bases). This CDR3 comprises 16 residues. Per the germline V gene, CDR1 is LNHDA and CDR2 is SQIVND (reference sequence). V shed 5 bases and J shed 4 bases, with 17 bases lying between them. The CDR3 sequence: CASSGLRGRDNEKLFF. CDR3 bases: TGTGCCAGTAGTGGATTGAGGGGCCGGGATAATGAAAAACTGTTTTTT.

V is TRBV2 and J is TRBJ2-6; no reliable D call. Germline V gene data show CDR1 as SNHLY and CDR2 as FYNNEI. This CDR3 contains 14 residues. Trimming pared 4 bases from V and 0 bases from J, leaving 4 bases between. The CDR3 region is CASSVLSGANVLTF. CDR3 DNA sequence: TGTGCCAGCAGTGTACTCTCTGGGGCCAACGTCCTGACTTTC.

This chain connects TRBV11-3 to TRBJ1-1; D call uncertain. Trimming removed 3 bases at V and 1 base at J, with 12 bases between. CDR1 SGHNT and CDR2 YENEEA come from the germline V gene. This CDR3 contains 15 residues. CDR3 amino acids: CASSFKGSPNTEAFF. CDR3 in DNA: TGTGCCAGCAGCTTCAAGGGATCTCCGAACACTGAAGCTTTCTTT.

The rearrangement uses TRBV19 and TRBJ1-2, with 8 bases matching TRBD1. Germline V lookup: CDR1 LNHDA, CDR2 SQIVND (reference sequence). V gave up 1 base and J gave up 4 bases; unmatched junction bases: 5. The CDR3 contains 15 residues. CDR3 in amino acids: CASSIGGQGSYGYTF. CDR3 bases: TGTGCCAGTAGTATAGGCGGACAGGGTAGCTATGGCTACACCTTC.

This clone has a handful of counts. This chain uses TRBV30 with TRBJ2-7; D gene ambiguous. With 7 bases removed from V and 2 bases from J, the gap between germline ends came to 15 bases. The CDR3 extends over 13 amino acids. CDR1 and CDR2 (germline): GTSNPN, SVGIG (reference sequence). CDR3 residues: CALSSPPAYEQYF. CDR3 nucleotides: TGTGCCTTATCAAGCCCTCCGGCCTACGAGCAGTACTTC.

In this sample, this clone is hyperexpanded. The DNA for the CDR3 is TGTGCCAGTAGTACCGGGACTAGCCATTACAATGAGCAGTTCTTC. Amino acids: CASSTGTSHYNEQFF. The J gene is TRBJ2-1, the V gene TRBV19, with 9 bases aligning to TRBD2. J lost 4 bases, V lost 4 bases, and 5 bases had no gene match. This CDR3 spans 15 amino acids. CDR1 and CDR2 from the germline V gene are LNHDA and SQIVND (reference sequence).

This chain uses TRBV6-7 with TRBJ1-2; TRBD1 agrees at 7 bases. TRBV6-7 carries the ORF label, with uncertain function. The junction had 3 bases not matched to a gene; V was cut back by 11 bases and J by 3 bases. This CDR3 region has 11 residues. The chain's CDR3 is CAAQGDYGYTF. The CDR3, as DNA: TGTGCCGCCCAGGGGGACTATGGCTACACCTTC.